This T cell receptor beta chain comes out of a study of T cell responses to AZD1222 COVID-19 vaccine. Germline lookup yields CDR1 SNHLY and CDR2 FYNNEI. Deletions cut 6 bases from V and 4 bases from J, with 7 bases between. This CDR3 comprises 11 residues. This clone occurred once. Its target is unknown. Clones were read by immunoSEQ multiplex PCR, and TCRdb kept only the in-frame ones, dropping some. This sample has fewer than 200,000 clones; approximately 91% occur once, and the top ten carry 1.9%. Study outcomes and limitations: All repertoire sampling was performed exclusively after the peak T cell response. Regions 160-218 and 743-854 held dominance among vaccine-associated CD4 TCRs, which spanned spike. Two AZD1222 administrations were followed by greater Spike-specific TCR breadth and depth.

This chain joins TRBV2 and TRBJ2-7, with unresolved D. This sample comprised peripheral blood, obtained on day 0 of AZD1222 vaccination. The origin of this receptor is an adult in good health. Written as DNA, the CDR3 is TGTGCCAGCAGGAGAAGTTACGAGCAGTACTTC. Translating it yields CASRRSYEQYF.